One and the same sample provided the 26 T cell receptor beta chains below, sequenced in a study of OX40 agonist ivuxolimab in advanced cancers. Library creation used the immunoSEQ multiplex PCR assay. TCRdb's version of the immuneACCESS table is confined to in-frame rearrangements and falls short of the full clone set. An unresolved V gene accounts for under half of the shortfall where checked; the remainder is of unknown origin. The table for this sample lists around 100,000 clones; about 89% of them were counted only once. The top ten constitute approximately 0.16% of the sample. Sequencing was performed on CD4+ or CD8+ T cells sorted from blood, taken in a trial of the OX40 agonist ivuxolimab. These receptors originate from an adult with an advanced solid tumor such as melanoma, head and neck, liver or kidney cancer.

The chain links TRBV19 to TRBJ1-2; D gene ambiguous. Trimming cost V 0 bases and J 8 bases, with 7 bases left between them. Germline V gene data show CDR1 as LNHDA and CDR2 as SQIVND (reference sequence). The CDR3 contains 12 residues. The CDR3 protein is CASSIEPGGYTF. CDR3 bases: TGTGCCAGTAGTATAGAACCTGGGGGCTACACCTTC.

The chain recombines TRBV11-3 with TRBJ2-1, with a tentative D call TRBD1 (6 bases). This CDR3 region has 15 residues. V was shortened by 5 bases and J by 0 bases, with 11 bases between the two germline ends. Germline CDR1 reads SGHNT; CDR2 reads YENEEA. The CDR3 loop reads CASSRTASSYNEQFF. The CDR3 bases are TGTGCCAGCAGCCGGACAGCCAGCTCCTACAATGAGCAGTTCTTC.

This clone appeared a few times. This sequence joins TRBV29-1 and TRBJ1-2, with D perhaps matching TRBD1 (5 bases). Per the germline V gene, CDR1 is SQVTM and CDR2 is ANQGSEA. Trimming removed 1 base from V and 5 bases from J, with 11 bases in between. CDR3 length: 13 amino acids. Here the CDR3 reads CSVEGVQEYGYTF. CDR3 sequence (DNA): TGCAGCGTTGAAGGTGTACAGGAGTATGGCTACACCTTC.

The sample holds one count of this clone. The rearrangement uses TRBV19 and TRBJ1-2; D perhaps matches TRBD1 (5 bases). Between the trimmed V and J ends, which lost 3 bases and 0 bases, there was a span of 8 bases. The CDR3 length is 14 residues. Germline V gene lookup returns CDR1 LNHDA and CDR2 SQIVND (reference sequence). The DNA for the CDR3 is TGTGCCAGTAGTATGGAAGGGGCTAACTATGGCTACACCTTC. It yields the protein CASSMEGANYGYTF.

V and J are TRBV7-2 and TRBJ1-5; no clear D gene. Germline V CDR1 and CDR2: SGHTA, FQGNSA. The length of the CDR3 is 13 residues. Trimming left V 5 bases short and J 6 bases short, with 11 bases between. The CDR3 DNA reads TGTGCCAGCAGCCTGACGTTGAGTCAGCCCCAGCATTTT. This sequence encodes CASSLTLSQPQHF.

The genes are TRBV27 and TRBJ2-1, with 12 bases fitting TRBD1. From germline, CDR1 is MNHEY and CDR2 SMNVEV (reference sequence). The length of the CDR3 is 19 residues. V lost 2 bases, J lost 3 bases, and 11 bases stayed unmatched. For the CDR3, the DNA is TGTGCCAGCAGTTTACTTCAGGGACAGGGGGCCTCGGGCTACAATGAGCAGTTCTTC. Translated, it gives CASSLLQGQGASGYNEQFF.

V usage is TRBV6-1 and J usage is TRBJ2-5; D may match TRBD1 or TRBD2 (6 bases each). The CDR3 is made up of 14 amino acids. Deletions cut 8 bases from V and 7 bases from J, with 20 bases between. The germline CDR1 and CDR2 sequences are MNHNS and SASEGT. DNA of the CDR3: TGTGCCAGCGACGAGGGGGGCGGAAAGGTGACCCAGTACTTC. Its protein is CASDEGGGKVTQYF.

This clone has a handful of counts. V is TRBV6-5 and J is TRBJ2-7; the D is unclear. The CDR3 is 14 amino acids. CDR1 MNHEY and CDR2 SVGAGI come from the germline V gene. Trimming took off 10 bases at V and 3 bases at J, with 19 bases between the two ends. The CDR3 nucleotides read TGTGCCACCTCTGTCGGAAAAAACATCTACGAGCAGTACTTC. It translates to CATSVGKNIYEQYF.

The chain carries TRBV27 and TRBJ2-7; TRBD2 matches at 13 bases. Germline assignment: CDR1 MNHEY and CDR2 SMNVEV (reference sequence). The CDR3 consists of 16 residues. V lost 7 bases to trimming and J lost 4 bases; unmatched junction nucleotides: 10. Written as DNA, the CDR3 is TGTGCCAGCAAAAGAGGACTAGCGGGGGAAAGGTACGAGCAGTACTTC. Protein product: CASKRGLAGERYEQYF.

This clone was seen a single time. This rearrangement joins TRBV5-1 to TRBJ2-2; 13 bases match TRBD2. CDR1 and CDR2 from the germline V gene are SGHRS and YFSETQ. The CDR3 is 16 residues long. Trimming removed 6 bases from V and 5 bases from J; junction bases left unmatched: 7. CDR3 sequence (DNA): TGCGCCAGCAAGGAAGGGACTAGCGGGACTACCGGGGAGCTGTTTTTT. Translating it yields CASKEGTSGTTGELFF.

The J gene is TRBJ2-7, the V gene TRBV6-1; D gene unclear. The ends were cut back, 4 bases at V and 0 bases at J, with 13 bases in the middle. CDR3 length equals 15 residues. Germline CDR1 MNHNS, CDR2 SASEGT. CDR3 residues: CASSADRSSSYEQYF. Here the CDR3 DNA reads TGTGCCAGCAGTGCCGATAGGTCCAGCTCCTACGAGCAGTACTTC.

V gene TRBV14 combines with J gene TRBJ1-1; no clear D. Germline V gene sequence: CDR1 SGHDN, CDR2 FVKESK. The CDR3 totals 13 residues. The V gene lost 5 bases and the J gene lost 6 bases, with 13 bases spanning the gap. The CDR3 protein is CASSNKVLSEAFF. CDR3 nucleotides: TGTGCCAGCAGCAACAAGGTTTTGTCTGAAGCTTTCTTT. Filled out from reference TRBV14 and TRBJ1-1, the complete variable domain reads EAGVTQFPSHSVIEKGQTVTLRCDPISGHDNLYWYRRVMGKEIKFLLHFVKESKQDESGMPNNRFLAERTGGTYSTLKVQPAELEDSGVYFCASSNKVLSEAFFGQGTRLTVV.

This clone was counted between two and nine times. The CDR3 bases are TGTGCCAGCAGCCGACGACAGGGACCAAACACTGAAGCTTTCTTT. Amino acids: CASSRRQGPNTEAFF. The chain links TRBV11-2 to TRBJ1-1; TRBD1 aligns across 7 bases. CDR1 and CDR2 from the germline V gene are SGHAT and FQNNGV. Germline trimming cut 5 bases from V and 2 bases from J; bases unmatched to any gene: 8. The CDR3 runs to 15 residues.

The rearrangement uses TRBV2 and TRBJ1-1, with D possibly being TRBD1 (6 bases). This CDR3 has 16 residues. CDR1 is SNHLY, CDR2 FYNNEI, per germline. With 5 bases removed from V and 1 base from J, the gap between germline ends came to 17 bases. Here the CDR3 DNA reads TGTGCCAGCAGTTACAGGACTGGAGGGGGGAACACTGAAGCTTTCTTT. It translates to CASSYRTGGGNTEAFF.

The rearrangement links TRBV7-8 to TRBJ2-5, with no clear D. Germline CDR1 SGHVS, CDR2 FQNEAQ. The ends were cut back, 5 bases at V and 4 bases at J, with 17 bases in the middle. The CDR3 is 15 residues long. CDR3 nucleotides: TGTGCCAGCAGCCGAGGACGAGTACCCACAGAGACCCAGTACTTC. Translated, it gives CASSRGRVPTETQYF.

This clone was detected only once. This chain uses TRBV2 with TRBJ2-1, with D tentatively TRBD2 (5 bases). The CDR3 covers 15 residues. Germline assignment: CDR1 SNHLY and CDR2 FYNNEI. The ends were cut back, 0 bases at V and 6 bases at J, with 12 bases in the middle. CDR3 DNA: TGTGCCAGCAGTGAAGCGAGGGTCTTTTCCAATGAGCAGTTCTTC. It specifies CASSEARVFSNEQFF. Based on the CDR3 plus reference TRBV2 and TRBJ2-1, the full variable domain is EPEVTQTPSHQVTQMGQEVILRCVPISNHLYFYWYRQILGQKVEFLVSFYNNEISEKSEIFDDQFSVERPDGSNFTLKIRSTKLEDSAMYFCASSEARVFSNEQFFGPGTRLTVL.

The chain has TRBV9 and TRBJ2-7; D possibly corresponds to TRBD1 (5 bases). V was shortened by 3 bases and J by 3 bases, with 19 bases between the two germline ends. Looked up from germline, CDR1 is SGDLS and CDR2 is YYNGEE. The CDR3 has 16 amino acids. DNA for the CDR3: TGTGCCAGCAGCGCGGACGTTGGGGCCTTGGGCTACGAGCAGTACTTC. Translation gives CASSADVGALGYEQYF.

CDR3 loop: CASSVLGPSSYEQYF. In DNA, the CDR3 is TGTGCCAGCAGTGTGCTTGGACCCAGCTCCTACGAGCAGTACTTC. The genes are TRBV25-1 and TRBJ2-7; D is undetermined. CDR1 and CDR2 (germline): MGHDK, SYGVNS. The V and J ends lost 4 bases and 0 bases respectively, with 13 bases between them. The CDR3 loop spans 15 amino acids.

The V gene is TRBV6-4, the J gene TRBJ2-1; 8 nucleotides align to TRBD2. The V gene end was trimmed by 0 bases and the J gene end by 7 bases; junction bases not matched to a gene: 8. Germline CDR1 and CDR2: MRHNA and SNTAGT. This CDR3 contains 16 residues. CDR3 amino acids: CASSDSWRGDPNEQFF. The CDR3 nucleotides read TGTGCCAGCAGTGACTCCTGGCGGGGGGACCCTAATGAGCAGTTCTTC.

This clone appeared a single time. The V gene is TRBV6-5, the J gene TRBJ2-7; D gene ambiguous. The CDR3 has 11 residues. CDR1 is MNHEY, CDR2 SVGAGI, per germline. V was pared by 5 bases and J by 6 bases, with 8 bases between. CDR3 DNA: TGTGCCAGCAGTACCCCTGGCGAGCAGTACTTC. Protein product: CASSTPGEQYF.

The CDR3 is CASSPSHEQFF. The CDR3 DNA reads TGTGCCAGCTCACCTTCGCATGAGCAGTTCTTC. The gene calls are TRBV18 and TRBJ2-1; D is unresolved. Per germline, CDR1 KGHSH and CDR2 LQKENI. V lost 3 bases and J 8 bases, leaving 5 bases between the germline ends. The CDR3 has 11 residues.

The chain couples TRBV6-6 to TRBJ2-7; D unclear. Germline V gene lookup returns CDR1 MNHNY and CDR2 SVGAGI (reference sequence). With 8 bases removed from V and 0 bases from J, the gap between germline ends came to 8 bases. The CDR3 totals 12 residues. The CDR3 sequence is CASARSSYEQYF. CDR3 in DNA: TGTGCCAGCGCCCGGAGCTCCTACGAGCAGTACTTC.

The chain carries TRBV28 and TRBJ1-5, with D unresolved. The CDR3 totals 14 residues. CDR1 MDHEN and CDR2 SYDVKM come from the germline V gene. The V gene lost 5 bases and the J gene lost 0 bases, with 8 bases spanning the gap. The CDR3 region is CASSKEYSNQPQHF. The DNA for the CDR3 is TGTGCCAGCAGTAAGGAATATAGCAATCAGCCCCAGCATTTT. The full variable domain, completed using reference TRBV28 and TRBJ1-5, is DVKVTQSSRYLVKRTGEKVFLECVQDMDHENMFWYRQDPGLGLRLIYFSYDVKMKEKGDIPEGYSVSREKKERFSLILESASTNQTSMYLCASSKEYSNQPQHFGDGTRLSIL.

This sequence joins TRBV7-2 and TRBJ2-2; TRBD2 matches at 7 bases. Per the germline V gene, CDR1 is SGHTA and CDR2 is FQGNSA. This CDR3 is built from 17 residues. V shed 3 bases, J shed 2 bases, and the junction held 9 bases outside the gene matches. CDR3 DNA sequence: TGTGCCAGCAGCTTCCTAGGACGGGGGGTAAACACCGGGGAGCTGTTTTTT. It is translated as CASSFLGRGVNTGELFF.

In its sample, this clone was seen once. The rearrangement links TRBV19 to TRBJ2-3; 13 positions match TRBD2. V was clipped by 5 bases and J by 3 bases; unmatched bases: 14. Looked up from germline, CDR1 is LNHDA and CDR2 is SQIVND (reference sequence). The CDR3 totals 19 residues. The CDR3 sequence is CASSRTSGGPWGVTDTQYF. The CDR3 nucleotides read TGTGCCAGTAGTCGGACTAGCGGGGGACCCTGGGGGGTGACAGATACGCAGTATTTT.

The rearrangement links TRBV5-8 to TRBJ2-7; 10 bases are shared with TRBD1. This CDR3 comprises 16 residues. The germline CDR1 and CDR2 sequences are SGHTS and YDEGEE. The junction had 8 bases not matched to a gene; V was cut back by 1 base and J by 4 bases. CDR3 coding DNA: TGTGCCAGCAGCTTGATCGCGACAGGGGGCGGGTACGAGCAGTACTTC. This codes for CASSLIATGGGYEQYF.